This is a list of T cell receptor beta chains from one sample in a study of shared clonotypes between healthy human individuals. The protocol was immunoSEQ multiplex PCR, while the TCRdb copy is restricted to in-frame clones and leaves out a portion. The sample includes millions of clones, 85% to 95% seen only once; the top ten take roughly 0.13%. The source material was naive CD4+ T cells sorted from blood. These receptors were taken from a young man in good health. Each CDR3 is given with its conserved first and last residue. Fields, in order: J gene, V gene, CDR3 protein.

J gene: TRBJ2-3
V gene: TRBV2
CDR3 protein: CASSGPNESSGRAPDTQYF

J gene: TRBJ1-3
V gene: TRBV5-1
CDR3 protein: CASSFTAGSAGNTIYF

J gene: TRBJ1-2
V gene: TRBV7-9
CDR3 protein: CASSSQDKPYTF

J gene: TRBJ2-7
V gene: TRBV6-5
CDR3 protein: CASRRSGIDEQYF

J gene: TRBJ1-3
V gene: TRBV28
CDR3 protein: CASSFLQGAGNTIYF

J gene: TRBJ2-5
V gene: TRBV25-1
CDR3 protein: CASSELTGTQETQYF

J gene: TRBJ2-7
V gene: TRBV5-1
CDR3 protein: CASSRAGTGSYEQYF

J gene: TRBJ1-2
V gene: TRBV30
CDR3 protein: CAWSKGTGGYTF

J gene: TRBJ1-1
V gene: TRBV10-1
CDR3 protein: CASSESMGRVTEAFF

J gene: TRBJ2-7
V gene: TRBV7-9
CDR3 protein: CASSLGWSADSYEQYF

J gene: TRBJ1-6
V gene: TRBV11-2
CDR3 protein: CASSGDISYNSPLHF

J gene: TRBJ2-2
V gene: TRBV5-1
CDR3 protein: CASTPVGIDGELFF

J gene: TRBJ2-3
V gene: TRBV5-6
CDR3 protein: CASSFRGPTDTQYF

J gene: TRBJ1-2
V gene: TRBV7-2
CDR3 protein: CASSHSLGGVVGYTF

J gene: TRBJ2-7
V gene: TRBV14
CDR3 protein: CASSQARGVGGQYF

J gene: TRBJ2-1
V gene: TRBV5-6
CDR3 protein: CASSFGGRHNEQFF

J gene: TRBJ2-7
V gene: TRBV5-6
CDR3 protein: CASRRKGGTSYEQYF

J gene: TRBJ1-2
V gene: TRBV5-4
CDR3 protein: CASSLGQGLSGYTF

J gene: TRBJ2-3
V gene: TRBV7-2
CDR3 protein: CASSSLNLSDLTDTQYF

J gene: TRBJ2-7
V gene: TRBV4-1
CDR3 protein: CASSQESRTATYEQYF

J gene: TRBJ1-5
V gene: TRBV28
CDR3 protein: CASNPEGTRGQPQHF

J gene: TRBJ1-1
V gene: TRBV5-1
CDR3 protein: CASSSGQVRTEAFF

J gene: TRBJ1-5
V gene: TRBV19
CDR3 protein: CASKTGPGNQPQHF

J gene: TRBJ1-5
V gene: TRBV29-1
CDR3 protein: CSVVTDSNQPQHF

J gene: TRBJ1-2
V gene: TRBV5-4
CDR3 protein: CASSLGQGIDGYTF

J gene: TRBJ2-7
V gene: TRBV28
CDR3 protein: CASSLVAGDVEQYF

J gene: TRBJ1-6
V gene: TRBV6-5
CDR3 protein: CASGDKPNSPLHF

J gene: TRBJ1-2
V gene: TRBV5-1
CDR3 protein: CASSKGDIGNYGYTF

J gene: TRBJ1-1
V gene: TRBV27
CDR3 protein: CASSYRGGNTEAFF

J gene: TRBJ1-1
V gene: TRBV5-4
CDR3 protein: CASSVSGTLNTEAFF

J gene: TRBJ1-6
V gene: TRBV30
CDR3 protein: CAWGRQGDSPLHF

J gene: TRBJ1-3
V gene: TRBV4-3
CDR3 protein: CASSQEVGPGNTIYF

J gene: TRBJ2-5
V gene: TRBV5-6
CDR3 protein: CASSLGQGMGETQYF

J gene: TRBJ2-2
V gene: TRBV4-1
CDR3 protein: CASSQDSLGINTGELFF

J gene: TRBJ2-7
V gene: TRBV7-9
CDR3 protein: CASSHTSYEQYF

J gene: TRBJ1-6
V gene: TRBV27
CDR3 protein: CASSYLGYYNSPLHF

J gene: TRBJ2-1
V gene: TRBV15
CDR3 protein: CATSRVDTRVNEQFF

J gene: TRBJ2-7
V gene: TRBV28
CDR3 protein: CASSRGDREGSYEQYF

J gene: TRBJ2-7
V gene: TRBV28
CDR3 protein: CASSLVGTGSYEQYF

J gene: TRBJ2-3
V gene: TRBV6-5
CDR3 protein: CASSPLGGTDTQYF